One T cell receptor (beta chain) is described in this entry. The antigen remains undetermined. These data are taken from a study of T cell responses to AZD1222 COVID-19 vaccine. About the research overall: Pooling was applied to second doses at about 4 or about 12 weeks. Study observations and caveats: Most donors were white British, females outnumbered males, and clonal diversity was possibly underestimated. The breadth and depth of Spike-specific TCRs increased once two AZD1222 doses had been given.

This CDR3 contains 17 residues. Germline CDR1 reads ENHRY; CDR2 reads SYGVKD. Trimming cost V 3 bases and J 2 bases; bases outside gene matches: 7. Sequenced by immunoSEQ multiplex PCR; TCRdb stores in-frame clones only, minus some. The sample gives 150,000 to 160,000 clones, roughly nine tenths of which show up once; about 2% is in the top ten. This chain uses TRBV10-3 with TRBJ2-6; 7 bases match TRBD1. The material was peripheral blood, obtained on day 0 of AZD1222 vaccination. This clonotype was obtained from an adult in good health. CDR3 amino acids: CAISDGRGGAGANVLTF. CDR3 in DNA: TGTGCCATCAGTGATGGGAGAGGGGGCGCTGGGGCCAACGTCCTGACTTTC.